This T cell receptor beta chain was sequenced in a study of human T cells and chemical hapten exposure (dated by TCRdb to the early 2020s). Describing the broader study: For sensitization, 2% DPC in acetone was applied to a roughly 2 cm by roughly 2 cm area of upper inner arm skin. Approximately 30 alopecia patients provided blood for TCR sequencing at one to four time points (pre-sensitization, 2, 6 and 24 weeks). Patch tests used Finn chambers with 0.01% DPC on the upper back, scored after 6 days by International Contact Dermatitis Research Group standards. Patients additionally received weekly therapeutic DPC doses to the scalp throughout the roughly 25-week study period. Blood samples were taken from patients before sensitization (week 0) and at 2, 6 and about 24 weeks after DPC sensitization. Libraries were combined into a pool for sequencing, and differences in TCR yield between samples came mainly from small differences in library volumes within the pool. The study tracked peripheral blood TCR repertoire changes in vivo during primary and secondary sensitization to the hapten diphenylcyclopropenone (DPC) in alopecia patients. The mostly female patient cohort included alopecia areata with under or over 50% scalp involvement, alopecia totalis and alopecia universalis. Points the paper makes about the study in general: Patch test score correlated positively with the number of PT1 expanded TCRs, reaching significance at thresholds 8, 16 and 32 but not at 4. Compared with pre-sensitization or healthy control sets, expanded TCRs formed significantly more large CDR3 similarity clusters, which is consistent with antigen-driven responses. Because all patients had alopecia, a presumed autoimmune disease, the immune response of the patients might differ from that of healthy individuals. DPC sensitization did not change how many TCRs were above 1 in 1000 frequency, and no evidence was found of alterations in global repertoire structure. After repeated subsampling, the strength of the expansion versus patch-test correlation and the threshold at which it became significant changed.

This clonotype was seen ten or more times. Which antigen it targets is not known. No quality values exist for individual bases; no much larger clone is one base distant. The library was generated by RACE. Instrument used: NextSeq 500. During library preparation, unique molecular identifiers were attached to individual cDNA molecules so that TCRs could be counted in a quantitative, reproducible way. From each blood RNA sample, both TCR alpha and TCR beta chains were sequenced. Per the source publication's procedure: The median number of TCRs per sample was around 96,000, ranging from about 20,000 to 690,600. V, J and CDR3 annotation of the TCR reads was performed with the Decombinator software suite. For the PS versus PT1 abundance plots, all samples were subsampled to the same number of TCRs (28,000). TCRs were defined as expanded if absent before sensitization and observed at least eight times at the 2-week time point. TCRdb redid the processing of the public reads, applying fastp at Q25 and MiXCR, and retained in-frame beta chains. Every entry covers one CDR3 protein and lists the most common genes and DNA from its rows. None of the V and J calls come from the authors' own analysis; TCRdb made them. The sample data list about 84,000 distinct CDR3 sequences, and 8.5% to 12% of these were observed just once. The ten largest clones represent 5% of the sample.

From its cysteine to its phenylalanine, the CDR3 spans 20 amino acids. The CDR3 DNA has 60 bases and is translated from base 1. At the junction V is shortened by 5 bases and J by 1 base; bases outside the gene matches: 23. Via the germline V gene (reference sequence), CDR1 is DFQATT and CDR2 SNEGSKA. Taken with the paper, the label for time point translates to: patch test 2, 6 weeks after DPC sensitization. According to the study, the label for this sample's treatment or condition signals: therapeutic diphenylcyclopropenone sensitization with weekly scalp DPC. At each patch-test visit, blood was drawn before the patch test was applied. To be eligible, patients had to be aged 18 to 70, diagnosed with alopecia and judged suitable for DPC therapy, while pregnant patients were excluded. Unfractionated whole blood was collected in Tempus Blood RNA tubes, and total RNA was extracted from that blood.

Specimen: whole blood, collected in connection with sensitization to the hapten diphenylcyclopropenone (DPC). The V and J genes are TRBV20-1 and TRBJ2-3, with 8 bases matching TRBD2. This TCR came from a woman aged 45-59 years with alopecia areata. Some clones in this sample may be carry-over from other donors' samples. The nucleotide sequence reads as follows: TGCAGTGCTCGCAGGAGGGGCGGGGGGACCCCGTGGGTGGGCACAGATACGCAGTATTTT. This yields the protein CSARRRGGGTPWVGTDTQYF.